This record concerns one T cell receptor (beta chain) sequence. This record belongs to a study of cytomegalovirus exposure and HLA in healthy donors. This PCR relied on a set of 60 Vbeta primers and 13 Jbeta primers. Data came from immunoSEQ multiplex PCR; TCRdb stores just in-frame clones and leaves some out. This table has approximately 150,000 clones, 75% to 85% appearing once. Trimming stripped 6 bases from V and 0 bases from J, with 8 bases between. Germline values: CDR1 LGHNA, CDR2 YNFKEQ. The CDR3 is 13 amino acids. The rearrangement links TRBV4-2 to TRBJ1-2, with D maybe TRBD1 (6 bases). Sequencing input: PBMCs. This TCR derives from a woman between 50 and 59 years old in good health and CMV-seronegative. CDR3 in amino acids: CASRDSANYGYTF. CDR3 nucleotide sequence: TGTGCCAGCAGGGACAGCGCTAACTATGGCTACACCTTC.